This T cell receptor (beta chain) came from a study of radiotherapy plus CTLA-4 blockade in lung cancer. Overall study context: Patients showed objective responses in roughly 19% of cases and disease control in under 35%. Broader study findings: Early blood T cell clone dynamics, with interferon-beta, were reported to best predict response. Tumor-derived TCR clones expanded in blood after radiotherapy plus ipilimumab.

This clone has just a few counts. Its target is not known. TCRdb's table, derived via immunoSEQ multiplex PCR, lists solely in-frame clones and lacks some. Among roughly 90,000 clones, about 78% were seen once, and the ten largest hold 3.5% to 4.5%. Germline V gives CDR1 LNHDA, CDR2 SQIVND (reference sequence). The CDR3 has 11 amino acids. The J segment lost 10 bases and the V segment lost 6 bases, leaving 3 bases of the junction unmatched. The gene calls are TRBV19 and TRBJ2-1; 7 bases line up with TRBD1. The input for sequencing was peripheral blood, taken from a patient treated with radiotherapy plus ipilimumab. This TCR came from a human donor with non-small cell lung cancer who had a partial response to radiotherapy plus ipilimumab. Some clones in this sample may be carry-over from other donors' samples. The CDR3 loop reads CASRATGEQFF. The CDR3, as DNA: TGTGCCAGTAGAGCGACAGGGGAGCAGTTCTTC.